What follows are 18 T cell receptor beta chains derived from one specimen sequenced in a study of blood T cell repertoires in COVID-19 (TCRdb year 2020). The library was generated by the immunoSEQ multiplex PCR assay. This is the immuneACCESS table as TCRdb keeps it, with only in-frame sequences that have V and J called. A part of the clones is gone; compared with another copy, unresolved V genes explain less than half, and the rest is unexplained. Counted in this sample were roughly 700,000 clones; approximately 90% of them appeared once. The top ten clonotypes cover under 0.3% of the sample. The sequenced sample consisted of peripheral blood. The source of these receptors is a woman aged 18-29 years with acute or convalescent COVID-19.

The chain carries TRBV7-9 and TRBJ2-7; 9 nucleotides line up with TRBD1. V dropped 3 bases and J dropped 3; count of bases not matched to a gene: 6. CDR3 length equals 15 residues. Per germline, CDR1 SEHNR and CDR2 FQNEAQ (reference sequence). The CDR3 is CASSFFEGQGYEQYF. DNA for the CDR3: TGTGCCAGCAGCTTCTTTGAGGGACAGGGCTACGAGCAGTACTTC. The variable domain in full, with the rest retrieved from reference TRBV7-9 and TRBJ2-7, is DTGVSQNPRHKITKRGQNVTFRCDPISEHNRLYWYRQTLGQGPEFLTYFQNEAQLEKSRLLSDRFSAERPKGSFSTLEIQRTEQGDSAMYLCASSFFEGQGYEQYFGPGTRLTVT.

In its sample, this clone was seen a few times. V is TRBV5-4 and J is TRBJ1-2; no clear D gene. V lost 4 bases and J lost 7, with 11 bases in between. Germline V lookup: CDR1 SGHNT, CDR2 YYREEE (reference sequence). The CDR3 contains 12 residues. CDR3 region: CASSGPSPGYTF. The CDR3, as DNA: TGTGCCAGCAGCGGTCCGAGTCCTGGCTACACCTTC. Full variable domain (outside the CDR3, taken from reference TRBV5-4 and TRBJ1-2): ETGVTQSPTHLIKTRGQQVTLRCSSQSGHNTVSWYQQALGQGPQFIFQYYREEENGRGNFPPRFSGLQFPNYSSELNVNALELDDSALYLCASSGPSPGYTFGSGTRLTVV.

The chain joins TRBV2 to TRBJ1-3; no clear D. Germline V gene lookup returns CDR1 SNHLY and CDR2 FYNNEI. This CDR3 is 15 amino acids long. V shed 1 base and J shed 1 base, with 8 bases lying between them. This CDR3 is CASSEERVSGNTIYF. DNA of the CDR3: TGTGCCAGCAGTGAAGAGAGGGTGTCTGGAAACACCATATATTTT.

The chain is built from TRBV7-2 and TRBJ2-3; unclear D gene. V gave up 5 bases and J gave up 11 bases, with 14 bases separating them. Germline lookup yields CDR1 SGHTA and CDR2 FQGNSA. The CDR3 sequence is 12 residues long. CDR3 protein: CASSPLGSRQYF. In nucleotides, the CDR3 is TGTGCCAGCAGCCCCCTTGGTAGTAGGCAGTATTTT.

The CDR3 here is CASTTGRAGNQPQHF. The CDR3 coding sequence is TGTGCCAGCACTACGGGGAGGGCGGGCAATCAGCCCCAGCATTTT. The chain combines TRBV28 with TRBJ1-5; D gene uncertain. The length of the CDR3 is 15 residues. V was shortened by 7 bases and J by 2 bases, with 15 bases between the two germline ends. CDR1 is MDHEN and CDR2 is SYDVKM in the germline V gene.

This chain joins TRBV15 and TRBJ1-1, with 8 bases aligning to TRBD1. Germline V gene sequence: CDR1 LNHNV, CDR2 YYDKDF (reference sequence). The CDR3 is 15 residues long. V was clipped by 1 base and J by 4 bases; unmatched bases: 5. The CDR3, as DNA: TGTGCCACCAGCAGAGGAACAGGGGGTGGCACTGAAGCTTTCTTT. It specifies CATSRGTGGGTEAFF.

The J gene is TRBJ2-3, the V gene TRBV6-5; 11 nucleotides line up with TRBD2. Looked up from germline, CDR1 is MNHEY and CDR2 is SVGAGI. The CDR3 runs to 15 residues. V lost 10 bases and J lost 8; bases outside the gene matches: 14. CDR3 sequence reads: CATGVRLAGGVTQYF. The CDR3 coding sequence is TGTGCCACCGGAGTAAGGCTAGCGGGGGGAGTTACGCAGTATTTT.

The chain uses TRBV7-9 and TRBJ2-1; D may be TRBD2 (5 bases). Germline V CDR1 and CDR2: SEHNR, FQNEAQ (reference sequence). Trimming removed 4 bases from V and 6 bases from J, with 13 bases in between. This CDR3 spans 14 amino acids. The CDR3 reads CASSSLLGGNEQFF. Here the CDR3 DNA reads TGTGCCAGCAGCTCGCTACTAGGAGGCAATGAGCAGTTCTTC. The complete variable domain, with remaining parts taken from reference TRBV7-9 and TRBJ2-1, reads DTGVSQNPRHKITKRGQNVTFRCDPISEHNRLYWYRQTLGQGPEFLTYFQNEAQLEKSRLLSDRFSAERPKGSFSTLEIQRTEQGDSAMYLCASSSLLGGNEQFFGPGTRLTVL.

This sequence joins TRBV6-2 or TRBV6-3 and TRBJ1-2; tentatively, D is TRBD1 (5 bases). This CDR3 contains 14 residues. From germline, CDR1 is MNHEY and CDR2 SVGEGT. V lost 6 bases to trimming and J lost 3 bases, with 14 bases between them. CDR3 region: CASSLLREDYGYTF. CDR3 in DNA: TGTGCCAGCAGCCTACTCAGGGAAGACTATGGCTACACCTTC.

This clone was seen once. The gene calls are TRBV7-2 and TRBJ2-2; D unresolved. Germline V gene lookup returns CDR1 SGHTA and CDR2 FQGNSA. The CDR3 consists of 13 residues. The germline V and J ends were trimmed by 2 bases and 3 bases, with 4 bases remaining between them. The CDR3 DNA is TGTGCCAGCAGCTTAACGGACACCGGGGAGCTGTTTTTT. Residues: CASSLTDTGELFF. Variable domain in full (rest from reference TRBV7-2 and TRBJ2-2): GAGVSQSPSNKVTEKGKDVELRCDPISGHTALYWYRQSLGQGLEFLIYFQGNSAPDKSGLPSDRFSAERTGGSVSTLTIQRTQQEDSAVYLCASSLTDTGELFFGEGSRLTVL.

The chain links TRBV7-3 to TRBJ1-1, with 7 bases fitting TRBD1. V dropped 1 base and J dropped 3; count of bases not matched to a gene: 5. Germline V gene lookup returns CDR1 SGHTA and CDR2 FQGTGA. The CDR3 runs 15 residues. The CDR3 spells CASSLKIDRDTEAFF. In nucleotides, the CDR3 is TGTGCCAGCAGCTTAAAGATAGACAGGGACACTGAAGCTTTCTTT.

The rearrangement joins TRBV7-2 to TRBJ2-7; no reliable D call. The ends were cut back, 5 bases at V and 4 bases at J, with 9 bases in the middle. The CDR3 is 12 residues long. Germline lookup yields CDR1 SGHTA and CDR2 FQGNSA. CDR3 in DNA: TGTGCCAGCAGCCCAAACTTGTACGAGCAGTACTTC. Its protein is CASSPNLYEQYF.

The chain is built from TRBV4-1 and TRBJ1-2; 7 positions match TRBD1. This CDR3 is 13 amino acids long. J was trimmed by 0 bases and V by 7 bases; bases with no gene match: 2. Germline CDR1 is MGHRA and CDR2 is YSYEKL. The CDR3 DNA sequence: TGCGCCAGCAAGGGGGCACCTAACTATGGCTACACCTTC. It specifies CASKGAPNYGYTF.

This chain connects TRBV11-2 to TRBJ1-2; tentative D call: TRBD1 (6 bases). Germline assignment: CDR1 SGHAT and CDR2 FQNNGV. The CDR3 length is 16 residues. Trimming removed 6 bases at V and 4 bases at J, with 21 bases between. In nucleotides, the CDR3 is TGTGCCAGCAGTCAAGCAGGGGAGGGGAGGGTCTATGGCTACACCTTC. Translated: CASSQAGEGRVYGYTF.

This sequence joins TRBV15 and TRBJ2-2, with 8 bases matching TRBD2. The CDR3 contains 15 residues. Germline CDR1 LNHNV, CDR2 YYDKDF (reference sequence). Unmatched junction bases numbered 6, after V lost 8 bases and J lost 1 base. The CDR3 region has the DNA TGTGCCACCCGGGAGGGGGAATGGAACACCGGGGAGCTGTTTTTT. Amino acids: CATREGEWNTGELFF. The whole variable domain, remainder taken from reference TRBV15 and TRBJ2-2, is DAMVIQNPRYQVTQFGKPVTLSCSQTLNHNVMYWYQQKSSQAPKLLFHYYDKDFNNEADTPDNFQSRRPNTSFCFLDIRSPGLGDTAMYLCATREGEWNTGELFFGEGSRLTVL.

This rearrangement joins TRBV7-9 to TRBJ2-1, with D perhaps matching TRBD1 (6 bases). Germline values: CDR1 SEHNR, CDR2 FQNEAQ (reference sequence). CDR3 size: 15 residues. V was clipped by 4 bases and J by 6 bases, with 16 bases between them. CDR3 DNA sequence: TGTGCCAGCAGCTGGGCTCGACAGGCCTTCAATGAGCAGTTCTTC. Residues: CASSWARQAFNEQFF. The full variable domain, with the rest looked up from reference TRBV7-9 and TRBJ2-1, is DTGVSQNPRHKITKRGQNVTFRCDPISEHNRLYWYRQTLGQGPEFLTYFQNEAQLEKSRLLSDRFSAERPKGSFSTLEIQRTEQGDSAMYLCASSWARQAFNEQFFGPGTRLTVL.

This clone was counted once. The V call is TRBV2, the J call TRBJ1-1; D may be TRBD1 (5 bases). The V end lost 5 bases, the J end lost 4 bases, and 17 bases lay between the germline ends. CDR3 length: 15 amino acids. Germline loops: CDR1 SNHLY, CDR2 FYNNEI. The CDR3, as DNA: TGTGCCAGCAGTACAGAGCTACTGGGGGGCACTGAAGCTTTCTTT. This encodes CASSTELLGGTEAFF.

This chain uses TRBV3-1 (or the pseudogene TRBV3-2) with TRBJ1-2; 9 nucleotides align to TRBD1. Germline V lookup: CDR1 LGHDT, CDR2 YNNKEL (reference sequence). The CDR3 loop spans 16 amino acids. After removal of 4 bases from V and 3 bases from J, the junction contained 9 bases not matched to a gene. For the CDR3, the DNA is TGTGCCAGCAGCCGAGGGACAGGGCTTTCGGACTATGGCTACACCTTC. This encodes CASSRGTGLSDYGYTF.